The 21 T cell receptor beta chains reported below all come from one sample, sequenced in a study of T-cell memory formation after mild COVID-19. One entry per CDR3 protein, called by TCRdb with MiXCR from the 5' RACE reads. The data show around 530,000 distinct CDR3 sequences, less than 25% seen once. The sample consisted of PBMCs or a T cell subset sorted from them (not recorded which). Receptor source: an adult woman who had mild COVID-19 (a few samples of this study predate the infection). Cell type and time point are not known.

This clonotype was counted a few times. The chain joins TRBV15 to TRBJ1-5; 10 nucleotides line up with TRBD1. The CDR3 consists of 17 residues. CDR1 and CDR2 (germline): LNHNV, YYDKDF (reference sequence). Trimming cost V 3 bases and J 6 bases; bases outside gene matches: 11. The CDR3 loop is CATSSLRGTGDRQPQHF. CDR3 DNA sequence: TGTGCCACCAGCAGCCTACGCGGGACAGGGGATCGTCAGCCCCAGCATTTT.

This clonotype occurred a few times. V and J are TRBV5-6 and TRBJ2-2; 9 bases align to TRBD1. Looked up from germline, CDR1 is SGHDT and CDR2 is YYEEEE. The CDR3 is 18 amino acids. V lost 2 bases and J lost 1; bases outside the gene matches: 9. In nucleotides, the CDR3 is TGTGCCAGCAGCTTAGGCACGGGGACAGGGAGGAACACCGGGGAGCTGTTTTTT. This codes for CASSLGTGTGRNTGELFF. The whole variable domain, filled in from reference TRBV5-6 and TRBJ2-2, reads DAGVTQSPTHLIKTRGQQVTLRCSPKSGHDTVSWYQQALGQGPQFIFQYYEEEERQRGNFPDRFSGHQFPNYSSELNVNALLLGDSALYLCASSLGTGTGRNTGELFFGEGSRLTVL.

The chain employs TRBV9 and TRBJ1-2; tentatively, D is TRBD1 (6 bases). The CDR3 runs 14 residues. Germline V gene sequence: CDR1 SGDLS, CDR2 YYNGEE. V lost 2 bases and J lost 2, with 10 bases in between. CDR3 in DNA: TGTGCCAGCAGCGTTGATCAGGGGAACTATGGCTACACCTTC. It translates to CASSVDQGNYGYTF.

The chain carries TRBV9 and TRBJ2-5; D is possibly TRBD2 (7 bases). The CDR3 spans 15 residues. Per germline, CDR1 SGDLS and CDR2 YYNGEE. V gave up 4 bases and J gave up 5 bases, with 18 bases separating them. CDR3 amino acids: CASSPAGHTVETQYF. The CDR3 nucleotides read TGTGCCAGCAGCCCAGCGGGACATACTGTCGAGACCCAGTACTTC. The variable domain in full, completed from reference TRBV9 and TRBJ2-5, reads DSGVTQTPKHLITATGQRVTLRCSPRSGDLSVYWYQQSLDQGLQFLIQYYNGEERAKGNILERFSAQQFPDLHSELNLSSLELGDSALYFCASSPAGHTVETQYFGPGTRLLVL.

J is TRBJ2-2 and V is TRBV24-1; TRBD1 aligns across 7 bases. Per germline, CDR1 KGHDR and CDR2 SFDVKD. The CDR3 loop spans 16 amino acids. With V trimmed by 3 bases and J by 6 bases, 9 bases remained unmatched. CDR3 sequence: CATSDRRQGTAGELFF. Written as DNA, the CDR3 is TGTGCCACCAGTGATCGGAGACAGGGAACAGCCGGGGAGCTGTTTTTT.

The rearrangement links TRBV7-2 to TRBJ2-1, with TRBD2 identical over 9 bases. Germline CDR1 SGHTA, CDR2 FQGNSA. The CDR3 is 15 residues long. V shed 3 bases and J 12 bases; nucleotides not matched to a gene: 12. DNA for the CDR3: TGTGCCAGCAGCTTGGGCTCGAGCGGGAGGATCTCGCAGTTCTTC. Protein sequence: CASSLGSSGRISQFF. The full variable domain, rest sourced from reference TRBV7-2 and TRBJ2-1, is GAGVSQSPSNKVTEKGKDVELRCDPISGHTALYWYRQSLGQGLEFLIYFQGNSAPDKSGLPSDRFSAERTGGSVSTLTIQRTQQEDSAVYLCASSLGSSGRISQFFGPGTRLTVL.

The gene calls are TRBV10-3 and TRBJ1-1, with D maybe TRBD1 (5 bases). Germline lookup yields CDR1 ENHRY and CDR2 SYGVKD. The CDR3 consists of 16 residues. Trimming took off 6 bases at V and 1 base at J, with 18 bases between the two ends. The chain's CDR3 is CAIRIPSGGPNTEAFF. Here the CDR3 DNA reads TGTGCCATCAGGATCCCCTCCGGGGGACCGAACACTGAAGCTTTCTTT.

The chain uses TRBV4-3 and TRBJ2-7; perhaps TRBD2 as D (6 bases). The CDR3 has 16 amino acids. The V gene lost 4 bases and the J gene lost 2 bases, with 18 bases spanning the gap. Germline-derived CDR1 and CDR2 are LGHNA and YSLEER. The CDR3 DNA reads TGCGCCAGCAGCCCTGCCATGGGGGGTACTACCTACGAGCAGTACTTC. Translation: CASSPAMGGTTYEQYF.

This clonotype appeared a few times. The rearrangement joins TRBV6-5 to TRBJ1-2; D may be TRBD1 (6 bases). Germline CDR1 is MNHEY and CDR2 is SVGAGI. The CDR3 length is 14 residues. Deletions cut 0 bases from V and 8 bases from J, with 13 bases between. CDR3 sequence (DNA): TGTGCCAGCAGTTACTCACAGGGTCGCCCCGGCTACACCTTC. This encodes CASSYSQGRPGYTF.

The chain carries TRBV12-3 or TRBV12-4 and TRBJ1-5; a possible D gene is TRBD1 (6 bases). V was shortened by 3 bases and J by 3 bases, with 9 bases between the two germline ends. The CDR3 is made up of 14 amino acids. This CDR3 is CASSFRGFNQPQHF. The CDR3 bases are TGTGCCAGCAGTTTTAGGGGGTTCAATCAGCCCCAGCATTTT.

The table lists this clonotype with a few counts. The chain employs TRBV9 and TRBJ1-1; D ambiguous. Germline assignment: CDR1 SGDLS and CDR2 YYNGEE. With 0 bases removed from V and 4 bases from J, the gap between germline ends came to 7 bases. This CDR3 comprises 13 residues. CDR3 in DNA: TGTGCCAGCAGCGTAGGGGCAGGCACTGAAGCTTTCTTT. Protein: CASSVGAGTEAFF.

This clonotype occurred a few times. This chain links TRBV29-1 with TRBJ2-3; TRBD1 might be the D (6 bases). V was cut by 4 bases and J by 2 bases, with 16 bases left in between. Germline assignment: CDR1 SQVTM and CDR2 ANQGSEA. This CDR3 comprises 15 residues. CDR3 in amino acids: CSVGKTGSNTDTQYF. CDR3 in DNA: TGCAGCGTTGGAAAGACAGGAAGTAACACAGATACGCAGTATTTT.

The rearrangement joins TRBV6-2 or TRBV6-3 to TRBJ2-5, with 11 nucleotides matching TRBD2. V lost 0 bases and J lost 1; bases outside the gene matches: 4. Germline V gene data show CDR1 as MNHEY and CDR2 as SVGEGT. This CDR3 spans 17 amino acids. The CDR3 DNA follows: TGTGCCAGCAGTTACTCCGGACTAGCGGGCCGCCAAGAGACCCAGTACTTC. Protein: CASSYSGLAGRQETQYF.

The rearrangement links TRBV4-1 to TRBJ1-3; D gene unclear. The CDR3 consists of 16 residues. Trimming took 1 base from V and 0 from J, leaving 10 bases between them. Germline-derived CDR1 and CDR2 are MGHRA and YSYEKL. Here the CDR3 DNA reads TGCGCCAGCAGCCAAGTAAGGACGAGCTCTGGAAACACCATATATTTT. Its translation is CASSQVRTSSGNTIYF.

The J gene is TRBJ2-5, the V gene TRBV24-1, with TRBD2 matching 9 bases. With 4 bases clipped from V and 5 bases from J, the junction kept 10 bases outside the gene matches. Germline CDR1 and CDR2: KGHDR and SFDVKD. CDR3 size: 16 residues. The CDR3 sequence: CATSDPAGGRGETQYF. The CDR3 DNA reads as TGTGCCACCAGTGACCCCGCGGGGGGGCGTGGGGAGACCCAGTACTTC.

The CDR3 sequence is CASSPLREVIGELFF. The CDR3 DNA follows: TGTGCCAGCTCCCCACTGCGGGAAGTTATCGGGGAGCTGTTTTTT. V and J are TRBV5-6 and TRBJ2-2; D is possibly TRBD2 (6 bases). Germline CDR1 is SGHDT and CDR2 is YYEEEE. The length of the CDR3 is 15 residues. The V end lost 7 bases, the J end lost 7 bases, and 20 bases lay between the germline ends.

This clonotype was seen only a few times. V is TRBV7-6 and J is TRBJ2-7; maybe TRBD2 (6 bases). The CDR3 length is 14 residues. The germline gives CDR1 SGHVS, CDR2 FNYEAQ. V gave up 2 bases and J gave up 0 bases, with 8 bases separating them. The CDR3, as DNA: TGTGCCAGCAGCTTATTTAGCGGCTCCTACGAGCAGTACTTC. It is translated as CASSLFSGSYEQYF.

This clonotype was picked up a small number of times. This rearrangement joins TRBV6-5 to TRBJ2-1; the D gene could be TRBD1 or TRBD2 (5 bases each). The CDR3 has 15 residues. Germline CDR1 and CDR2: MNHEY and SVGAGI. V lost 4 bases to trimming and J lost 0 bases, with 10 bases between them. CDR3 sequence reads: CASSWDGSSYNEQFF. The DNA of the CDR3 is TGTGCCAGCAGTTGGGACGGAAGCTCCTACAATGAGCAGTTCTTC.

This clonotype was observed a few times. CDR3 nucleotide sequence: TGTGCCAGCAGATGGACAGGGGGCGAAAACATTCAGTACTTC. Amino acids: CASRWTGGENIQYF. J is TRBJ2-4 and V is TRBV12-3 or TRBV12-4; 11 bases match TRBD1. Trimming cost V 6 bases and J 5 bases; bases outside gene matches: 3. This CDR3 is 14 amino acids long.

This clonotype showed up many times. The rearrangement uses TRBV7-9 and TRBJ2-1; perhaps TRBD2 as D (7 bases). Germline V gives CDR1 SEHNR, CDR2 FQNEAQ (reference sequence). Trimming took 6 bases from V and 9 from J, leaving 21 bases between them. This CDR3 is built from 15 residues. CDR3 coding DNA: TGTGCCAGCAGTTCAATAGGGGGGGCCACGTTTGAGCAGTTCTTC. Its protein is CASSSIGGATFEQFF. Supplemented by reference TRBV7-9 and TRBJ2-1, the full variable domain reads DTGVSQNPRHKITKRGQNVTFRCDPISEHNRLYWYRQTLGQGPEFLTYFQNEAQLEKSRLLSDRFSAERPKGSFSTLEIQRTEQGDSAMYLCASSSIGGATFEQFFGPGTRLTVL.

This clonotype turned up a few times. The CDR3 DNA reads as TGTGCCAGCAGCTTCACCCGGGGGGGGACAGAAGCATACGAGCAGTACTTC. Translating gives CASSFTRGGTEAYEQYF. This chain joins TRBV7-9 and TRBJ2-7, with D possibly TRBD2 on 8 matching bases. Trimming removed 3 bases at V and 4 bases at J, with 22 bases between. Germline loops: CDR1 SEHNR, CDR2 FQNEAQ (reference sequence). CDR3 length: 17 residues. The full variable domain, with the rest looked up from reference TRBV7-9 and TRBJ2-7, is DTGVSQNPRHKITKRGQNVTFRCDPISEHNRLYWYRQTLGQGPEFLTYFQNEAQLEKSRLLSDRFSAERPKGSFSTLEIQRTEQGDSAMYLCASSFTRGGTEAYEQYFGPGTRLTVT.